This T cell receptor beta chain came from a study of T cell responses to AZD1222 COVID-19 vaccine. The CDR3 has 16 amino acids. Per germline, CDR1 MDHEN and CDR2 SYDVKM. Unmatched junction bases numbered 5, after V lost 4 bases and J lost 4 bases. The repertoire was sequenced with immunoSEQ multiplex PCR; TCRdb's copy has only in-frame clones and lacks some. Among around 150,000 clones, around nine tenths were seen once, and the ten largest hold less than 6.5%. The receptor's source is an adult in good health. This specimen consisted of peripheral blood, obtained on day 0 of AZD1222 vaccination. V is TRBV28 and J is TRBJ2-1, with TRBD2 matching over 12 bases. In DNA form, the CDR3 reads TGTGCCAGCAGTTCTCGGACTAGCGGGACATACAATGAGCAGTTCTTC. This sequence encodes CASSSRTSGTYNEQFF.